What follows is one T cell receptor beta chain and its context. Here immunoSEQ multiplex PCR was the method, and the copy in TCRdb shows in-frame clones only, minus some. The repertoire holds some 200,000 clones, with 83% as singletons. The sample belongs to a study of blood T cell repertoires in COVID-19. Looking at the study overall: T cells, B-cell-depleted T cells, or PBMCs supplied cDNA or gDNA.

CDR3 length equals 17 residues. Trimming took 0 bases from V and 4 from J; bases not matched to a gene: 9. Germline assignment: CDR1 SGHRS and CDR2 YFSETQ. Sequencing input: peripheral blood. The clonotype originates from a woman aged 25 to 39 with COVID-19, enrolled during active disease. The chain has TRBV5-1 and TRBJ2-2, with 7 nucleotides matching TRBD1. The CDR3 sequence: CASSLVRDSEFTGELFF. CDR3 bases: TGCGCCAGCAGCTTGGTACGGGACAGCGAATTCACCGGGGAGCTGTTTTTT.